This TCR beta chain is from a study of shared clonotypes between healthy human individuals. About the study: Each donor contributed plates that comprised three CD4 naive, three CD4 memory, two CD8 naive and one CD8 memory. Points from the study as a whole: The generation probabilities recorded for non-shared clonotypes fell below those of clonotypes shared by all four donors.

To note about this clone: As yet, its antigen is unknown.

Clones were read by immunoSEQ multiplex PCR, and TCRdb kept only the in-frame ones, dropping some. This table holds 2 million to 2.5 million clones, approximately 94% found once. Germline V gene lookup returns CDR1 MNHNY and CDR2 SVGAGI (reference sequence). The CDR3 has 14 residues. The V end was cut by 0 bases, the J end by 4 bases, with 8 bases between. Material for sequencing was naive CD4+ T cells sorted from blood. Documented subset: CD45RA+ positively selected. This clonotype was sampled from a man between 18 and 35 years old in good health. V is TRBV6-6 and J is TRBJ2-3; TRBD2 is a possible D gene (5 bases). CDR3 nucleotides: TGTGCCAGCAGTTACTCGCGGGCCCCAGATACGCAGTATTTT. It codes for CASSYSRAPDTQYF.